Below, 20 T cell receptor beta chains from the same sample are listed, as sequenced in a study of T cell responses to AZD1222 COVID-19 vaccine (dated by TCRdb to the early 2020s). Library construction relied on the immunoSEQ multiplex PCR assay. Sourced from immuneACCESS, this table was stored by TCRdb with only in-frame sequences that have V and J called. A share of the clones is absent; for the studies checked, an unresolved V gene accounts for under half, and the remainder has no known explanation. The sample table records fewer than 150,000 clones; about 91% of these occur just once. The ten biggest clones cover less than 6% of the sample. The time point label on this specimen signifies: baseline before first vaccination. Sequencing was performed on peripheral blood, taken on day 0 of AZD1222 vaccination. Receptor source: an adult in good health.

The rearrangement joins TRBV27 to TRBJ1-6, with 8 bases lining up with TRBD1. The CDR3 length is 14 residues. The V gene end was trimmed by 6 bases and the J gene end by 10 bases; junction bases not matched to a gene: 8. CDR1 and CDR2 (germline): MNHEY, SMNVEV (reference sequence). CDR3 DNA sequence: TGTGCCAGCAGGTTGGACAGGGTAGGGTCACCCCTCCACTTT. Protein sequence: CASRLDRVGSPLHF.

V is TRBV29-1 and J is TRBJ2-3, with 8 bases aligning to TRBD1. V was pared by 7 bases and J by 2 bases, with 11 bases of the junction left unmatched. In germline, CDR1 is SQVTM, CDR2 ANQGSEA. The CDR3 is 15 residues long. The CDR3 sequence: CSAQERTGPTDTQYF. In DNA, the CDR3 is TGCAGCGCACAAGAGCGGACAGGGCCCACAGATACGCAGTATTTT.

In DNA, the CDR3 is TGTGCCAGCAGCCAAGGACGATCACCCCTCCACTTT. Translating gives CASSQGRSPLHF. The gene calls are TRBV3-1 (or the pseudogene TRBV3-2) and TRBJ1-6; no clear D gene. CDR1 and CDR2 from the germline V gene are LGHDT and YNNKEL (reference sequence). Trimming took off 1 base at V and 10 bases at J, with 5 bases between the two ends. The CDR3 extends over 12 amino acids.

The J gene is TRBJ2-3, the V gene TRBV19, with a tentative D call TRBD2 (5 bases). CDR3 length equals 14 residues. Trimming took off 6 bases at V and 6 bases at J, with 16 bases between the two ends. Germline CDR1 LNHDA, CDR2 SQIVND (reference sequence). CDR3 in DNA: TGTGCCAGTAGGGTGGACTGGACGGGGGATACGCAGTATTTT. Translated: CASRVDWTGDTQYF.

Of note for this clone: This sample also contains other DNA sequences that code for the same CDR3. The chain has TRBV5-1 and TRBJ1-1; 8 bases agree with TRBD1. CDR3 length equals 14 residues. V lost 2 bases, J lost 1 base, and 1 base stayed unmatched. CDR1 is SGHRS and CDR2 is YFSETQ in the germline V gene. CDR3: CASSFGQGNTEAFF. In DNA, the CDR3 is TGCGCCAGCAGCTTCGGACAGGGGAACACTGAAGCTTTCTTT.

This sequence joins TRBV6-5 and TRBJ2-1; 8 nucleotides match TRBD1. CDR3 length: 14 residues. Per germline, CDR1 MNHEY and CDR2 SVGAGI. V lost 6 bases and J lost 7; bases outside the gene matches: 8. CDR3 bases: TGTGCCAGCAGAGACCGGGACAGGACGAATGAGCAGTTCTTC. It translates to CASRDRDRTNEQFF.

V gene TRBV19 combines with J gene TRBJ1-2, with TRBD1 matching 10 bases. The J segment lost 2 bases and the V segment lost 7 bases, leaving 4 bases of the junction unmatched. CDR3 length: 14 amino acids. Germline lookup yields CDR1 LNHDA and CDR2 SQIVND (reference sequence). DNA for the CDR3: TGTGCCAGTAACCTGGGACAGGGGAACTATGGCTACACCTTC. Protein: CASNLGQGNYGYTF.

The sample holds a few counts of this clone. This rearrangement joins TRBV2 to TRBJ1-2, with unresolved D. Germline CDR1 is SNHLY and CDR2 is FYNNEI. This CDR3 has 14 amino acids. V was shortened by 5 bases and J by 0 bases, with 10 bases between the two germline ends. The CDR3 is CASSRAQANYGYTF. CDR3 sequence (DNA): TGTGCCAGCAGTCGGGCTCAGGCTAACTATGGCTACACCTTC.

V gene TRBV12-3 or TRBV12-4 combines with J gene TRBJ1-2, with D possibly TRBD1 on 6 matching bases. V was clipped by 3 bases and J by 8 bases, with 13 bases between them. There are 13 residues in the CDR3. CDR3 nucleotide sequence: TGTGCCAGCAGTTTGGGGCCAGGGGCAGGCTACACCTTC. The encoded protein is CASSLGPGAGYTF.

The chain recombines TRBV7-7 with TRBJ2-3; D ambiguous. The CDR3 spans 13 residues. Trimming pared 2 bases from V and 1 base from J, leaving 4 bases between. From germline, CDR1 is SSHAT and CDR2 FNYEAQ (reference sequence). CDR3 protein: CASSLSGTDTQYF. The CDR3, as DNA: TGTGCCAGCAGCTTATCCGGCACAGATACGCAGTATTTT.

The rearrangement links TRBV2 to TRBJ1-2; 7 bases match TRBD1. This CDR3 spans 13 amino acids. V dropped 6 bases and J dropped 7; count of bases not matched to a gene: 8. Germline loops: CDR1 SNHLY, CDR2 FYNNEI. The CDR3 loop reads CASSVTGTGGYTF. The CDR3 nucleotides are TGTGCCAGCAGCGTGACAGGGACGGGTGGCTACACCTTC.

The chain combines TRBV9 with TRBJ1-2; TRBD1 matches 7 bases. After removal of 4 bases from V and 3 bases from J, the junction contained 6 bases not matched to a gene. Looked up from germline, CDR1 is SGDLS and CDR2 is YYNGEE. The CDR3 spans 14 residues. DNA of the CDR3: TGTGCCAGCAGCCCCGGACAGGAATACTATGGCTACACCTTC. It translates to CASSPGQEYYGYTF. The variable domain in full, completed from reference TRBV9 and TRBJ1-2, reads DSGVTQTPKHLITATGQRVTLRCSPRSGDLSVYWYQQSLDQGLQFLIQYYNGEERAKGNILERFSAQQFPDLHSELNLSSLELGDSALYFCASSPGQEYYGYTFGSGTRLTVV.

Note on this clone: Other DNA sequences of this sample code for an identical CDR3. This chain uses TRBV4-2 with TRBJ2-4; D could derive from TRBD1 or TRBD2 (5 bases each). The CDR3 contains 16 residues. The V end lost 0 bases, the J end lost 0 bases, and 9 bases lay between the germline ends. Germline V lookup: CDR1 LGHNA, CDR2 YNFKEQ. CDR3: CASSQEAGTAKNIQYF. CDR3 coding DNA: TGTGCCAGCAGCCAAGAGGCAGGGACAGCCAAAAACATTCAGTACTTC.

This sequence joins TRBV12-3 or TRBV12-4 and TRBJ2-2; D ambiguous. The CDR3 consists of 13 residues. The V and J ends lost 2 bases and 5 bases respectively, with 6 bases between them. As DNA, the CDR3 is TGTGCCAGCAGTTTAATAAGGACCGGGGAGCTGTTTTTT. Residues: CASSLIRTGELFF.

The J gene is TRBJ1-3, the V gene TRBV15; TRBD1 agrees at 7 bases. Trimming at V came to 5 bases and at J to 3 bases, leaving 4 bases not matched to a gene. The CDR3 totals 14 residues. Germline V gene lookup returns CDR1 LNHNV and CDR2 YYDKDF (reference sequence). The CDR3 nucleotides read TGTGCCACCAGCGACACAGGGGTTGGAAACACCATATATTTT. Protein: CATSDTGVGNTIYF.

This clone came up once. This sequence joins TRBV27 and TRBJ2-3; D possibly uses TRBD1 or TRBD2 (5 bases each). The CDR3 covers 15 residues. Trimming left V 6 bases short and J 0 bases short, with 13 bases between. CDR1 and CDR2 from the germline V gene are MNHEY and SMNVEV (reference sequence). CDR3: CASRGRAISTDTQYF. The CDR3 bases are TGTGCCAGCAGGGGACGGGCAATTAGCACAGATACGCAGTATTTT.

This clone was seen more than once but under ten times. The chain combines TRBV28 with TRBJ2-7, with D perhaps TRBD2 (7 bases). The germline CDR1 and CDR2 sequences are MDHEN and SYDVKM. V lost 8 bases, J lost 7 bases, and 15 bases lay in between. The CDR3 contains 12 residues. The CDR3 DNA reads TGTGCCAGCGTCCGGGGGGCAGAGGAGCAGTACTTC. Translation: CASVRGAEEQYF. Full variable domain (rest looked up from reference TRBV28 and TRBJ2-7): DVKVTQSSRYLVKRTGEKVFLECVQDMDHENMFWYRQDPGLGLRLIYFSYDVKMKEKGDIPEGYSVSREKKERFSLILESASTNQTSMYLCASVRGAEEQYFGPGTRLTVT.

The V and J genes are TRBV28 and TRBJ1-2; D ambiguous. Trimming removed 0 bases from V and 7 bases from J, with 15 bases in between. The CDR3 totals 15 residues. Germline assignment: CDR1 MDHEN and CDR2 SYDVKM. In nucleotides, the CDR3 is TGTGCCAGCAGTTTATGCATTCAGATGTACTGTGGCTACACCTTC. The encoded protein is CASSLCIQMYCGYTF.

This sequence joins TRBV29-1 and TRBJ1-1; D remains ambiguous. This CDR3 has 10 amino acids. Germline V gene lookup returns CDR1 SQVTM and CDR2 ANQGSEA. V dropped 3 bases and J dropped 6 bases, with 5 bases sitting between them. The CDR3 sequence: CSVDDSEAFF. CDR3 nucleotides: TGCAGCGTTGACGACTCTGAAGCTTTCTTT.

This chain joins TRBV6-6 and TRBJ1-5, with D maybe TRBD1 (6 bases). This CDR3 is 13 amino acids long. The V end was cut by 6 bases, the J end by 5 bases, with 11 bases between. The germline V gene encodes CDR1 MNHNY and CDR2 SVGAGI (reference sequence). CDR3 region: CASRHRVDQPQHF. In nucleotides, the CDR3 is TGTGCCAGCAGGCACAGGGTGGATCAGCCCCAGCATTTT.